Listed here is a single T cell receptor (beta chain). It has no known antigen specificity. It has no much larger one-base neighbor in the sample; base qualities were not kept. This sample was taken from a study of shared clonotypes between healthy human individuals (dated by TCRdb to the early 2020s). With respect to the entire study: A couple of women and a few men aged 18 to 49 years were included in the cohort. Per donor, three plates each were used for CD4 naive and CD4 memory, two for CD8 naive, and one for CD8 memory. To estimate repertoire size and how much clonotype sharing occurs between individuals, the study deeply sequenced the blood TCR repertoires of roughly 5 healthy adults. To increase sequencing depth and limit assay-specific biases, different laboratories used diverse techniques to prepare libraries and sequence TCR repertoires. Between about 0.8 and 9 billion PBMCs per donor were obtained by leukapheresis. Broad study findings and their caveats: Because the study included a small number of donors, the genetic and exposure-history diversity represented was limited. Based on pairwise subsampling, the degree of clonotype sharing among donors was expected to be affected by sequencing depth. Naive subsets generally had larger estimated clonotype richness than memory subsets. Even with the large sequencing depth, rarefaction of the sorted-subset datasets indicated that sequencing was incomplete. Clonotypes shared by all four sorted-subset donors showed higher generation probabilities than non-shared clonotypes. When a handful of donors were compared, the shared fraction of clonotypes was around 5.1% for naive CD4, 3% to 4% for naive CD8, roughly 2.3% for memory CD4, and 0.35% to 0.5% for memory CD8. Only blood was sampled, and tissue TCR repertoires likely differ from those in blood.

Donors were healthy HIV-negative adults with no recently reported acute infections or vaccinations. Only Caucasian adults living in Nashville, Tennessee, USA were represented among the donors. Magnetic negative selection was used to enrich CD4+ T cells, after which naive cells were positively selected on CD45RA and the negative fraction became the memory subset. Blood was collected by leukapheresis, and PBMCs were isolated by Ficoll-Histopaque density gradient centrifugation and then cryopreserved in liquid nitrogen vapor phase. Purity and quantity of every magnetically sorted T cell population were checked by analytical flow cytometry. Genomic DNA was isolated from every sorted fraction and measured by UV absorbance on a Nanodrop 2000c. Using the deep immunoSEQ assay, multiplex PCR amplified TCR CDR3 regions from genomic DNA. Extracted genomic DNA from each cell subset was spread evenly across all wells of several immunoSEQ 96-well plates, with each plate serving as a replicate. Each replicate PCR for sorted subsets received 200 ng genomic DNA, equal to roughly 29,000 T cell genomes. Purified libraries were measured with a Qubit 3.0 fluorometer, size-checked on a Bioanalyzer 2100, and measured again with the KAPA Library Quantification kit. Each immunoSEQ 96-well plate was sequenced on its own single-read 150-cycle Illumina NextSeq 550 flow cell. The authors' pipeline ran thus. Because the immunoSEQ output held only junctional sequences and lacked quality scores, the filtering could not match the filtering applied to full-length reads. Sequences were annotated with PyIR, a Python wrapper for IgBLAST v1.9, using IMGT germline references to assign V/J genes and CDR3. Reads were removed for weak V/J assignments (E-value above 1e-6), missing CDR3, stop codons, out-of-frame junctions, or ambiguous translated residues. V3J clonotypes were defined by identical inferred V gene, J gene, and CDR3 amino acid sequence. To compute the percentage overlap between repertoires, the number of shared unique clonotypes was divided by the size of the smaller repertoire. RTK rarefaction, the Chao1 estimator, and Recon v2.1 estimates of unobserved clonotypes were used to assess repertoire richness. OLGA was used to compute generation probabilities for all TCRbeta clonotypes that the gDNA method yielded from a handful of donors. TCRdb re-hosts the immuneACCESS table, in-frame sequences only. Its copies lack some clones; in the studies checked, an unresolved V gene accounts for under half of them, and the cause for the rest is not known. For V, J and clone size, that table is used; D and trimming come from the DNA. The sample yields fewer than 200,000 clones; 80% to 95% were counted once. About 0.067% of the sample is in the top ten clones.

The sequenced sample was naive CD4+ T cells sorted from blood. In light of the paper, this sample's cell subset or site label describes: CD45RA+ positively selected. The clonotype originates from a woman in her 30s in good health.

The nucleotides are TGTGCCAGCTCACCATTGGGGGAGGAAGCTTTCTTT. The encoded protein is CASSPLGEEAFF. The receptor chain draws on TRBV18 and TRBJ1-1, with a weak D call of TRBD1 (5 bases match). Per the germline V gene, KGHSH is the CDR1 and LQKENI is the CDR2. V was cut back by 2 bases and J by 8 bases, leaving a gap of 9 bases between them. CDR3 length: 12 amino acids, cysteine to phenylalanine. The sequence is cut down to CDR3 DNA, 36 bases in frame from base 1.